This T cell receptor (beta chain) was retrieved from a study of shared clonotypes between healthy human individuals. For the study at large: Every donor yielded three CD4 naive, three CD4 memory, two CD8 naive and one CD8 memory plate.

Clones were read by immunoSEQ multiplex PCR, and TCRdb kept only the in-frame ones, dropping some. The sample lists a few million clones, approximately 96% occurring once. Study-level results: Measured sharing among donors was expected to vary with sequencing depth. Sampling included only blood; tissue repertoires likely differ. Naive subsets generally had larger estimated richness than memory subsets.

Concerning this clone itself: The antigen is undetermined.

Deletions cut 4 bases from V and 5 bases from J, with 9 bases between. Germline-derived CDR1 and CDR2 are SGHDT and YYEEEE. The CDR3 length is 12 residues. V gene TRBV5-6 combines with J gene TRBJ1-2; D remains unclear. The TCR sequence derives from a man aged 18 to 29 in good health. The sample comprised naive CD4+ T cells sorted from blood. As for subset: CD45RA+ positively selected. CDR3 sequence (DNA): TGTGCCAGCAGCCCCGCCGGGTATGGCTACACCTTC. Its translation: CASSPAGYGYTF.